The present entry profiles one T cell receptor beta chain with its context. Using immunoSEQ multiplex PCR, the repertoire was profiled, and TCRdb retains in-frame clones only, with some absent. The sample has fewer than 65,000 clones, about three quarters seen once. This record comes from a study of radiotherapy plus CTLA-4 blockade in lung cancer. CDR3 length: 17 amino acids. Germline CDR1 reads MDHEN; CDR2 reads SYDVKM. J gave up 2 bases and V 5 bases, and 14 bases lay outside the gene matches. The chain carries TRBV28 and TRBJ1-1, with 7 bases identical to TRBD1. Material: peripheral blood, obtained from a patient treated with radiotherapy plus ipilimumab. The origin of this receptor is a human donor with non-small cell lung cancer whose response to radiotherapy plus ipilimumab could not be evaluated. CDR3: CASSLLGGQNQNTEAFF. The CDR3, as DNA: TGTGCCAGCAGTCTCCTCGGGGGACAGAACCAAAACACTGAAGCTTTCTTT.